This TCR beta chain is from a study of cytotoxic CD8 clonotypes in ibrutinib-treated CLL. Here immunoSEQ multiplex PCR was the method, and the copy in TCRdb shows in-frame clones only, minus some. Seen here are 150,000 to 200,000 clones, over 55% observed once, and the top ten hold roughly 12%. Trimming removed 4 bases from V and 8 bases from J; junction bases left unmatched: 2. Germline assignment: CDR1 MGHRA and CDR2 YSYEKL. This CDR3 has 13 residues. This clone was picked up a small number of times. The rearrangement uses TRBV4-1 and TRBJ2-1, with TRBD2 matching 10 bases. This receptor was obtained from a human donor with chronic lymphocytic leukemia. The specimen was PBMCs, collected after 24 months of ibrutinib treatment. The CDR3 is CASSPLAGHEQFF. Written as DNA, the CDR3 is TGCGCCAGCAGCCCACTAGCGGGGCATGAGCAGTTCTTC.